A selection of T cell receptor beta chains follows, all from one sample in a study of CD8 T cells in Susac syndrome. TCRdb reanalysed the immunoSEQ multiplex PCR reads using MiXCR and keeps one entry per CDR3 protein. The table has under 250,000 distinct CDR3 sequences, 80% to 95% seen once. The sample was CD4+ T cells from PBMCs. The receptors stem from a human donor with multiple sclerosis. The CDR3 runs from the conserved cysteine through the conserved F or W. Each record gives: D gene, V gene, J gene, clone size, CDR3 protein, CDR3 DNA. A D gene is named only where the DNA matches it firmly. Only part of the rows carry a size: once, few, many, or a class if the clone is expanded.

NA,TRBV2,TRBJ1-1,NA,CASSPPLTEAFF,TGTGCCAGCAGTCCTCCACTAACTGAAGCTTTCTTT
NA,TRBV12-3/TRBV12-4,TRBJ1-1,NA,CASSFWGNTEAFF,TGTGCCAGCAGTTTCTGGGGGAACACTGAAGCTTTCTTT
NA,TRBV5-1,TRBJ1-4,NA,CASSLGRGSEKLFF,TGCGCCAGCAGCTTGGGTCGGGGGAGCGAAAAACTGTTTTTT
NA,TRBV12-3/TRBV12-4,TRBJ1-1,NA,CASSLVQSAEAFF,TGTGCCAGCAGTTTAGTCCAGAGCGCTGAAGCTTTCTTT
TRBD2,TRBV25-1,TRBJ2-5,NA,CASSGGLAGGREKETQYF,TGTGCCAGCAGTGGGGGACTAGCGGGGGGGCGAGAAAAAGAGACCCAGTACTTC
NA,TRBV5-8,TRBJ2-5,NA,CASRSHPKAQETQYF,TGTGCCAGCAGATCCCATCCCAAGGCCCAAGAGACCCAGTACTTC
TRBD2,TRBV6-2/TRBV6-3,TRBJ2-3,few,CASKAGIEYF,TGTGCCAGCAAAGCGGGGATCGAGTATTTT
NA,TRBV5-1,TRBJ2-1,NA,CASSLGRAPTGQFF,TGCGCCAGCAGCTTGGGTAGGGCGCCGACCGGGCAGTTCTTC
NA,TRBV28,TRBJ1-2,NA,CASLGQGGGYGYTF,TGTGCCAGCCTGGGGCAGGGAGGAGGTTATGGCTACACCTTC
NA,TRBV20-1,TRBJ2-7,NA,CSARVITGSSPYEQYF,TGCAGTGCTAGAGTGATTACTGGATCAAGCCCCTACGAGCAGTACTTC
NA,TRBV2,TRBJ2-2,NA,CASSDQLLKAGELFF,TGTGCCAGCAGTGATCAGTTATTGAAGGCCGGGGAGCTGTTTTTT
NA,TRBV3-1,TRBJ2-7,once,CASSQARVSSEQYF,TGTGCCAGCAGCCAAGCCCGGGTATCTAGCGAGCAGTACTTC
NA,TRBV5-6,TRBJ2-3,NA,CASSLRPTDTQYF,TGTGCCAGCAGCTTGAGACCCACAGATACGCAGTATTTT
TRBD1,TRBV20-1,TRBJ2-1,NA,CSARDRGSPSSYNEQFF,TGCAGTGCCCGGGACAGGGGTAGTCCTAGCTCCTACAATGAGCAGTTCTTC
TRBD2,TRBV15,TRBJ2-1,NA,CATSRDPDLAGVNEQFF,TGTGCCACCAGCAGAGATCCGGATCTAGCGGGAGTTAATGAGCAGTTCTTC
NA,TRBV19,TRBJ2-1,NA,CASSTRLGGRMDEQFF,TGTGCCAGTAGTACTCGCCTTGGGGGGCGAATGGATGAGCAGTTCTTC
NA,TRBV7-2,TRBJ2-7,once,CASSLASSKLPYF,TGTGCCAGCAGCTTAGCATCATCTAAACTGCCGTACTTC
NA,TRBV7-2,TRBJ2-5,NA,CASSEYGLQQETQYF,TGTGCCAGCAGCGAATACGGACTACAGCAAGAGACCCAGTACTTC